This TCR beta chain was found in a study of CD8 T cells in ankylosing spondylitis. Note on this clonotype: Its antigen is still unknown.

Trimming removed 5 bases from V and 0 bases from J; junction bases left unmatched: 7. The germline CDR1 and CDR2 sequences are SGHAT and FQDESV (reference sequence). This CDR3 spans 16 amino acids. In making TCR beta libraries, quantitative 5'-RACE with molecular barcodes was used. TCRdb re-analysed the 5' RACE reads in MiXCR, keeping a single row per CDR3 protein. The sample contains more than 300,000 distinct CDR3 sequences, 6.5% to 10% of which appear only once. Overall study findings and caveats: Significant enrichment of disease-linked clones was reportedly seen in matched ankylosing spondylitis synovial fluid. Among TCR beta sequences, a motif of eight highly homologous variants appeared characteristic of ankylosing spondylitis blood. Past research had described some motif variants in reactive arthritis synovial fluid and blood. Within peripheral blood, clones linked to disease were CD8+ and relatively rare.

The receptor's source is a male donor with ankylosing spondylitis. The genes are TRBV11-1 and TRBJ2-7, with 10 nucleotides matching TRBD1. Sequenced sample: blood, either unsorted or a sorted T cell fraction (not recorded which). CDR3 sequence (DNA): TGTGCCAGCAGCCTGGGACAGGGGCGAAACTCCTACGAGCAGTACTTC. Translated: CASSLGQGRNSYEQYF. Variable domain in full (rest from reference TRBV11-1 and TRBJ2-7): EAEVAQSPRYKITEKSQAVAFWCDPISGHATLYWYRQILGQGPELLVQFQDESVVDDSQLPKDRFSAERLKGVDSTLKIQPAELGDSAMYLCASSLGQGRNSYEQYFGPGTRLTVT.